These 4 T cell receptor beta chains share one sample of origin, sequenced in a study of cytomegalovirus exposure and HLA in healthy donors. Use of 60 Vbeta and 13 Jbeta primers characterized the PCR. Method: immunoSEQ multiplex PCR; TCRdb's copy keeps in-frame clones and lacks some. The profile covers about 230,000 clones, with about 89% appearing a single time and about 1% taken by the ten largest. The specimen sequenced was PBMCs. These receptors were obtained from a woman aged 18-29 years in good health and CMV-seronegative.

This chain joins TRBV9 and TRBJ2-5; 7 positions agree with TRBD1. From germline, CDR1 is SGDLS and CDR2 YYNGEE. CDR3 size: 14 residues. Trimming removed 6 bases from V and 2 bases from J; junction bases left unmatched: 7. CDR3 nucleotides: TGTGCCAGCACCCCTAGACAGGGACAAGAGACCCAGTACTTC. It is translated as CASTPRQGQETQYF.

The chain joins TRBV30 to TRBJ2-7, with D tentatively TRBD1 (7 bases). The CDR3 loop spans 14 amino acids. The germline V gene has CDR1 GTSNPN and CDR2 SVGIG (reference sequence). V lost 4 bases to trimming and J lost 2 bases, with 15 bases between them. CDR3 nucleotides: TGTGCCTGGAACCCAGGGGGGTGGGCCTACGAGCAGTACTTC. Protein product: CAWNPGGWAYEQYF. Using reference TRBV30 and TRBJ2-7 for the parts outside the CDR3, the full variable domain is SQTIHQWPATLVQPVGSPLSLECTVEGTSNPNLYWYRQAAGRGLQLLFYSVGIGQISSEVPQNLSASRPQDRQFILSSKKLLLSDSGFYLCAWNPGGWAYEQYFGPGTRLTVT.

This chain joins TRBV2 and TRBJ1-1; 9 bases line up with TRBD1. The CDR3 is 17 residues long. Trimming at V came to 5 bases and at J to 1 base, leaving 11 bases not matched to a gene. Germline V gene lookup returns CDR1 SNHLY and CDR2 FYNNEI. This CDR3 reads CASSRTGTGLRNTEAFF. CDR3 bases: TGTGCCAGCAGTAGAACCGGGACAGGGCTGAGGAACACTGAAGCTTTCTTT.

The chain carries TRBV11-2 and TRBJ1-2; D call uncertain. The CDR3 is 12 amino acids. Germline values: CDR1 SGHAT, CDR2 FQNNGV. V was cut by 5 bases and J by 7 bases, with 11 bases left in between. CDR3 sequence (DNA): TGTGCCAGCAGCCTGACGGACTCTGGCTACACCTTC. Protein: CASSLTDSGYTF.